The 20 T cell receptor beta chains below all came from one sample that was sequenced in a study of T cell responses to AZD1222 COVID-19 vaccine. Assay used: immunoSEQ multiplex PCR; TCRdb lists only in-frame clones, some missing. The sample includes around 63,000 clones, over 75% of them seen just once. Here the sequenced sample was peripheral blood, taken on day 0 of AZD1222 vaccination. Receptors were obtained from an adult in good health.

The chain links TRBV7-9 to TRBJ2-5; 7 bases are a match to TRBD1. Losses at the gene ends were 1 base for V and 4 bases for J; bases not matched to a gene: 6. Germline CDR1 reads SEHNR; CDR2 reads FQNEAQ (reference sequence). The CDR3 is 15 amino acids. The CDR3 sequence is CASSLGVTGTETQYF. The CDR3 nucleotides are TGTGCCAGCAGCTTAGGGGTGACAGGGACAGAGACCCAGTACTTC.

The chain has TRBV10-3 and TRBJ1-3; no clear D gene. CDR3 size: 12 residues. Germline-derived CDR1 and CDR2 are ENHRY and SYGVKD. Trimming took off 3 bases at V and 4 bases at J, with 4 bases between the two ends. The CDR3 sequence: CAISESGNTIYF. The CDR3 nucleotides are TGTGCCATCAGTGAATCGGGAAACACCATATATTTT.

The chain's CDR3 is CASSLDIGGGRTQYF. CDR3 bases: TGCGCCAGCAGCTTGGACATTGGCGGGGGGCGGACCCAGTACTTC. This chain uses TRBV5-1 with TRBJ2-5; TRBD2 agrees at 8 bases. The V and J ends lost 0 bases and 7 bases, in that order; junction bases with no gene match: 8. This CDR3 is 15 amino acids long. Per germline, CDR1 SGHRS and CDR2 YFSETQ.

The chain recombines TRBV6-1 with TRBJ1-6; D call uncertain. The germline V gene has CDR1 MNHNS and CDR2 SASEGT. V lost 0 bases and J lost 7, with 13 bases in between. This CDR3 has 16 residues. CDR3 DNA sequence: TGTGCCAGCAGTGAAGCGGCAGTTCTTCGCAATTCACCCCTCCACTTT. Translation: CASSEAAVLRNSPLHF.

This clone is a singleton in its sample. As DNA, the CDR3 is TGTGCCAGGGGGGGGGACCTTTCTCCTTGGGAGCAGTACTTC. Translated, it gives CARGGDLSPWEQYF. The rearrangement uses TRBV25-1 and TRBJ2-7; TRBD2 matches at 7 bases. V trimming: 9 bases; J trimming: 7 bases; junction bases outside the gene matches: 15. The CDR3 totals 14 residues. Germline V gene data show CDR1 as MGHDK and CDR2 as SYGVNS.

This clone was detected once. V is TRBV7-9 and J is TRBJ1-2; 9 bases are a match to TRBD1. Germline CDR1 is SEHNR and CDR2 is FQNEAQ (reference sequence). This CDR3 has 13 residues. J gave up 6 bases and V 6 bases, and 5 bases lay outside the gene matches. The CDR3: CASRRDRENGYTF. CDR3 DNA: TGTGCCAGCAGGCGGGACAGGGAGAATGGCTACACCTTC.

The rearrangement joins TRBV3-1 (or the pseudogene TRBV3-2) to TRBJ1-2; no firm D call. Germline V gives CDR1 LGHDT, CDR2 YNNKEL (reference sequence). This CDR3 spans 14 amino acids. Trimming pared 0 bases from V and 5 bases from J, leaving 10 bases between. The CDR3 DNA follows: TGTGCCAGCAGCCAAGAGGGCAGGAAATATGGCTACACCTTC. Protein: CASSQEGRKYGYTF.

V usage is TRBV15 and J usage is TRBJ1-2; tentative D call: TRBD1 (6 bases). The V gene's germline CDR1 is LNHNV and CDR2 YYDKDF (reference sequence). Trimming left V 3 bases short and J 1 base short, with 9 bases between. The CDR3 contains 14 residues. CDR3 DNA sequence: TGTGCCACCAGCAGGGGGGGCAGTAACTATGGCTACACCTTC. This translates into CATSRGGSNYGYTF.

The chain joins TRBV11-2 to TRBJ2-5; 11 bases fit TRBD2. The CDR3 is 19 residues long. Germline V gene sequence: CDR1 SGHAT, CDR2 FQNNGV. J was trimmed by 2 bases and V by 5 bases; bases with no gene match: 16. In DNA, the CDR3 is TGTGCCAGCAGCCCCATGGGTCTAGCGGGGGGCCGTCAACAAGAGACCCAGTACTTC. Residues: CASSPMGLAGGRQQETQYF.

The J gene is TRBJ1-2, the V gene TRBV27; perhaps TRBD1 as D (5 bases). The CDR3 runs to 15 residues. V was pared by 4 bases and J by 6 bases, with 18 bases between. In germline, CDR1 is MNHEY, CDR2 SMNVEV (reference sequence). CDR3 bases: TGTGCCAGCAGTTATACAAGGGGAAGGGTGGATGGCTACACCTTC. It yields the protein CASSYTRGRVDGYTF.

This chain links TRBV6-1 with TRBJ2-3; D is unclear. This CDR3 is built from 12 residues. V lost 3 bases, J lost 7 bases, and 8 bases lay in between. Germline assignment: CDR1 MNHNS and CDR2 SASEGT. The CDR3 sequence: CASSEFRNTQYF. For the CDR3, the DNA is TGTGCCAGCAGTGAGTTTAGAAATACGCAGTATTTT.

The chain joins TRBV15 to TRBJ1-4; D is unclear. Looked up from germline, CDR1 is LNHNV and CDR2 is YYDKDF (reference sequence). The CDR3 spans 15 residues. Trimming took 6 bases from V and 3 from J, leaving 14 bases between them. The CDR3 loop is CATRRQAGPNEKLFF. As DNA, the CDR3 is TGTGCCACCAGACGCCAGGCAGGTCCTAATGAAAAACTGTTTTTT.

This rearrangement joins TRBV6-5 to TRBJ1-5; D possibly corresponds to TRBD1 (6 bases). This CDR3 has 14 residues. Looked up from germline, CDR1 is MNHEY and CDR2 is SVGAGI. V lost 4 bases, J lost 6 bases, and 13 bases lay in between. The CDR3 region is CASSSGAGPQPQHF. CDR3 DNA sequence: TGTGCCAGCAGTTCGGGGGCAGGCCCTCAGCCCCAGCATTTT.

This clone was seen a handful of times. This rearrangement joins TRBV11-3 to TRBJ2-7; D not certain. The CDR3 is 13 residues long. Germline V gives CDR1 SGHNT, CDR2 YENEEA. V lost 1 base and J lost 6, with 10 bases in between. The CDR3 loop reads CASSLALGAEQYF. CDR3 DNA sequence: TGTGCCAGCAGCTTAGCCCTGGGCGCCGAGCAGTACTTC.

V gene TRBV30 combines with J gene TRBJ2-1, with 10 bases fitting TRBD2. V was clipped by 3 bases and J by 8 bases; unmatched bases: 7. Germline loops: CDR1 GTSNPN, CDR2 SVGIG (reference sequence). CDR3 length equals 14 residues. CDR3 residues: CAWSVSGGSYEQFF. The CDR3 nucleotides read TGTGCCTGGAGCGTTAGCGGGGGGTCATATGAGCAGTTCTTC.

The J gene is TRBJ1-4, the V gene TRBV9, with D hard to call. Trimming left V 4 bases short and J 5 bases short, with 12 bases between. This CDR3 is 14 amino acids long. Germline V gene lookup returns CDR1 SGDLS and CDR2 YYNGEE. Here the CDR3 DNA reads TGTGCCAGCAGCCCACCCGGGGTCAATGAAAAACTGTTTTTT. It specifies CASSPPGVNEKLFF. Complete variable domain (other parts from reference TRBV9 and TRBJ1-4): DSGVTQTPKHLITATGQRVTLRCSPRSGDLSVYWYQQSLDQGLQFLIQYYNGEERAKGNILERFSAQQFPDLHSELNLSSLELGDSALYFCASSPPGVNEKLFFGSGTQLSVL.

This rearrangement joins TRBV7-3 to TRBJ2-7; weak D call: TRBD1 (6 bases). V lost 2 bases and J 7 bases, leaving 12 bases between the germline ends. Germline V lookup: CDR1 SGHTA, CDR2 FQGTGA. This CDR3 is 13 amino acids long. In nucleotides, the CDR3 is TGTGCCAGCAGCTTATTCAGGGGATGGGAGCAGTACTTC. Protein sequence: CASSLFRGWEQYF.

The chain uses TRBV28 and TRBJ2-2, with 8 bases identical to TRBD1. This CDR3 comprises 17 residues. The V gene end was trimmed by 3 bases and the J gene end by 2 bases; junction bases not matched to a gene: 8. CDR1 and CDR2 (germline): MDHEN, SYDVKM. The DNA of the CDR3 is TGTGCCAGCAGTTTCGGCCAGGGGGCCCTAAACACCGGGGAGCTGTTTTTT. Amino acids: CASSFGQGALNTGELFF.

The genes are TRBV27 and TRBJ2-3; the D is unclear. CDR1 and CDR2 from the germline V gene are MNHEY and SMNVEV (reference sequence). The CDR3 totals 14 residues. The V and J ends lost 3 bases and 7 bases respectively, with 14 bases between them. In DNA form, the CDR3 reads TGTGCCAGCAGTTTTGGCACAGAGCCAAATACGCAGTATTTT. This codes for CASSFGTEPNTQYF.

The rearrangement joins TRBV19 to TRBJ2-7; 8 bases agree with TRBD2. Per the germline V gene, CDR1 is LNHDA and CDR2 is SQIVND (reference sequence). Trimming cost V 3 bases and J 6 bases; bases outside gene matches: 10. This CDR3 contains 15 residues. CDR3 sequence reads: CASSMGTSSPLEQYF. For the CDR3, the DNA is TGTGCCAGTAGTATGGGGACTAGTAGTCCGCTCGAGCAGTACTTC.